The next 11 T cell receptor beta chains were all read from a single sample in a study of T cell responses to AZD1222 COVID-19 vaccine. Data came from immunoSEQ multiplex PCR; TCRdb stores just in-frame clones and leaves some out. The table shows tens of thousands of clones, with roughly 84% occurring only once. Sequencing used peripheral blood, obtained on day 0 of AZD1222 vaccination. The receptors shown here come from an adult in good health.

The rearrangement links TRBV27 to TRBJ1-5; TRBD1 agrees at 7 bases. CDR1 MNHEY and CDR2 SMNVEV come from the germline V gene (reference sequence). With V trimmed by 5 bases and J by 7 bases, 5 bases remained unmatched. This CDR3 comprises 13 residues. CDR3 loop: CASSTGAWQPQHF. The DNA for the CDR3 is TGTGCCAGCAGTACAGGGGCTTGGCAGCCCCAGCATTTT.

The chain carries TRBV27 and TRBJ2-2; 7 bases are a match to TRBD1. The CDR3 contains 16 residues. The ends lost 3 bases at V and 1 base at J; junction bases unmatched: 5. CDR1 is MNHEY and CDR2 is SMNVEV in the germline V gene (reference sequence). CDR3 sequence reads: CASSFFYRGNTGELFF. The CDR3 DNA reads as TGTGCCAGCAGTTTTTTCTACAGGGGGAACACCGGGGAGCTGTTTTTT.

The chain has TRBV27 and TRBJ2-2; no clear D. V lost 0 bases and J lost 6, with 2 bases in between. The CDR3 contains 12 residues. Germline V CDR1 and CDR2: MNHEY, SMNVEV (reference sequence). In DNA, the CDR3 is TGTGCCAGCAGTTTATCTTCCGGGGAGCTGTTTTTT. Translation gives CASSLSSGELFF.

This chain links TRBV19 with TRBJ2-2, with D possibly being TRBD1 (6 bases). The germline V gene has CDR1 LNHDA and CDR2 SQIVND (reference sequence). The CDR3 consists of 16 residues. With 6 bases removed from V and 0 bases from J, the gap between germline ends came to 14 bases. The CDR3 here is CASSRTVIANTGELFF. The CDR3 DNA reads as TGTGCCAGTAGCAGGACAGTCATAGCGAACACCGGGGAGCTGTTTTTT.

The chain combines TRBV3-1 (or the pseudogene TRBV3-2) with TRBJ1-2, with D perhaps TRBD1 (6 bases). The CDR3 is 15 amino acids. V was pared by 4 bases and J by 8 bases, with 20 bases between. The germline CDR1 and CDR2 sequences are LGHDT and YNNKEL (reference sequence). CDR3 DNA: TGTGCCAGCAGCCGTGGTGGGACATCTGTCCAGGGCTACACCTTC. It yields the protein CASSRGGTSVQGYTF.

V gene TRBV28 combines with J gene TRBJ1-6, with 8 bases fitting TRBD1. V shed 5 bases and J 6 bases; nucleotides not matched to a gene: 6. In germline, CDR1 is MDHEN, CDR2 SYDVKM. CDR3 length: 15 amino acids. The CDR3 bases are TGTGCCAGCAGTCAAGTGGGACAGGTTAATTCACCCCTCCACTTT. It specifies CASSQVGQVNSPLHF. Looking up the rest from reference TRBV28 and TRBJ1-6 gives the full variable domain: DVKVTQSSRYLVKRTGEKVFLECVQDMDHENMFWYRQDPGLGLRLIYFSYDVKMKEKGDIPEGYSVSREKKERFSLILESASTNQTSMYLCASSQVGQVNSPLHFGNGTRLTVT.

This clone has more than one count but fewer than ten. The chain uses TRBV15 and TRBJ2-7, with 8 positions matching TRBD1. With V trimmed by 4 bases and J by 1 base, 3 bases remained unmatched. Germline-derived CDR1 and CDR2 are LNHNV and YYDKDF (reference sequence). The CDR3 length is 14 residues. CDR3 protein: CATSTWTGSYEQYF. The CDR3 nucleotides are TGTGCCACCAGCACGTGGACAGGGTCCTACGAGCAGTACTTC.

V gene TRBV28 combines with J gene TRBJ1-2; D perhaps matches TRBD1 (5 bases). The V gene lost 3 bases and the J gene lost 8 bases, with 10 bases spanning the gap. This CDR3 is built from 12 residues. Germline CDR1 reads MDHEN; CDR2 reads SYDVKM. Here the CDR3 reads CASSLAGKGYTF. CDR3 DNA sequence: TGTGCCAGCAGTTTGGCAGGGAAAGGCTACACCTTC.

The V gene is TRBV6-1, the J gene TRBJ2-3; the D gene could be TRBD1 or TRBD2 (7 bases each). CDR3 length: 17 amino acids. The ends were cut back, 4 bases at V and 2 bases at J, with 19 bases in the middle. CDR1 and CDR2 (germline): MNHNS, SASEGT. The CDR3 loop is CASSVLQGTMDTDTQYF. The CDR3 DNA is TGTGCCAGCAGTGTCTTACAGGGGACTATGGACACAGATACGCAGTATTTT.

The gene calls are TRBV5-5 and TRBJ1-1; D unresolved. Germline CDR1 is SGHKS and CDR2 is YYEKEE (reference sequence). The CDR3 has 14 residues. The V end was cut by 0 bases, the J end by 5 bases, with 11 bases between. DNA of the CDR3: TGTGCCAGCAGCTTGGTGGAGGGATTAACTGAAGCTTTCTTT. Its translation is CASSLVEGLTEAFF.

The rearrangement joins TRBV6-2 or TRBV6-3 to TRBJ1-2; D perhaps matches TRBD1 (5 bases). V lost 6 bases and J lost 5, with 22 bases in between. The CDR3 is 16 residues long. Germline-derived CDR1 and CDR2 are MNHEY and SVGEGT. The DNA of the CDR3 is TGTGCCAGCAGCCCTTTTATGGGGCCGGCTGATTATGGCTACACCTTC. Its translation is CASSPFMGPADYGYTF.